This T cell receptor beta chain was documented in a study of lung T cells in sarcoidosis with Löfgren's syndrome. Findings of the study overall: Versus controls, Löfgren's syndrome patients reportedly showed TRAV12-1 and TRBV2 as most expanded.

This CDR3 region has 11 residues. Germline-derived CDR1 and CDR2 are DFQATT and SNEGSKA (reference sequence). V lost 0 bases and J 14 bases, leaving 11 bases between the germline ends. This clonotype was detected many times. What it binds is not known. MiXCR, applied by TCRdb to the reads, yields one record per CDR3 protein. Altogether 15,000 to 20,000 distinct CDR3 sequences are present, approximately 21% being singletons, with the ten largest covering approximately 4%. Sequencing used CD4+ T cells from PBMCs. The origin of this receptor is a human donor with sarcoidosis (Löfgren's syndrome or another form), or a control subject (not recorded which). J is TRBJ2-1 and V is TRBV20-1; tentatively, D is TRBD2 (6 bases). In DNA, the CDR3 is TGCAGTGCTAGAGATGCCCCGGGAGAGTTCTTC. Encoded protein: CSARDAPGEFF.